This T cell receptor (beta chain) emerged from a study of CD8 T cells in Susac syndrome. TCR beta from blood CD8+ and CD4+ T cells was sequenced. The CDR3 consists of 12 residues. The V gene's germline CDR1 is PRHDT and CDR2 FYEKMQ (reference sequence). V lost 7 bases to trimming and J lost 7 bases, with 14 bases between them. Reverse transcription of about 0.45 to 1 ug RNA was carried out with random hexamers. Amplification of TCR beta CDR3 across 54 Vbeta and 13 Jbeta was performed with immunoSEQ multiplex PCR. TCRdb fed the immunoSEQ multiplex PCR reads into MiXCR, producing one record per CDR3 protein. The data show 150,000 to 190,000 distinct CDR3 sequences, with around 96% seen just once and around 0.21% held by the top ten.

The chain has TRBV13 and TRBJ2-7; D is possibly TRBD1 (7 bases). The sample taken for sequencing was CD8+ T cells from PBMCs. The TCR was taken from a human donor with multiple sclerosis. In DNA form, the CDR3 reads TGTGCCAGCACCCAGGGGGGTTCGGAGCAGTACTTC. Protein sequence: CASTQGGSEQYF. The full variable domain, rest sourced from reference TRBV13 and TRBJ2-7, is AAGVIQSPRHLIKEKRETATLKCYPIPRHDTVYWYQQGPGQDPQFLISFYEKMQSDKGSIPDRFSAQQFSDYHSELNMSSLELGDSALYFCASTQGGSEQYFGPGTRLTVT.